The 27 T cell receptor beta chains presented below share a single source sample, sequenced in a study of T cell repertoires in cytomegalovirus infection. TCRdb redid the calling of the reads with MiXCR, one entry per CDR3 protein. The sample holds roughly 310,000 distinct CDR3 sequences, roughly 16% seen once. Material for sequencing was PBMCs. These receptors were obtained from a human donor in good health (CMV status not recorded). Some clones in this sample may be carry-over from other donors' samples.

The CDR3 spells CASSYTRGGTGREQYF. In DNA, the CDR3 is TGTGCCAGCAGTTATACTCGGGGGGGAACTGGGCGTGAGCAGTACTTC. The chain recombines TRBV27 with TRBJ2-7, with TRBD2 matching 8 bases. CDR3 size: 16 residues. Germline values: CDR1 MNHEY, CDR2 SMNVEV (reference sequence). The ends lost 4 bases at V and 7 bases at J; junction bases unmatched: 15.

This clonotype was counted many times. The chain uses TRBV7-2 and TRBJ2-2; TRBD1 aligns across 8 bases. Trimming took 2 bases from V and 1 from J; bases not matched to a gene: 3. This CDR3 comprises 16 residues. Germline V CDR1 and CDR2: SGHTA, FQGNSA. CDR3 residues: CASSLQGAGNTGELFF. CDR3 sequence (DNA): TGTGCCAGCAGCTTACAGGGGGCGGGGAACACCGGGGAGCTGTTTTTT.

This clonotype was detected many times. The CDR3 sequence is CASSERDRSTDTQYF. The CDR3 coding sequence is TGTGCCAGCAGTGAAAGAGACAGAAGTACAGATACGCAGTATTTT. The genes are TRBV6-1 and TRBJ2-3; D possibly corresponds to TRBD1 (5 bases). CDR1 is MNHNS, CDR2 SASEGT, per germline. The CDR3 is 15 amino acids. The germline V and J ends were trimmed by 2 bases and 3 bases, with 12 bases remaining between them.

This clonotype has just a few counts. The V gene is TRBV6-1, the J gene TRBJ1-1, with D unresolved. The CDR3 totals 13 residues. V shed 7 bases and J shed 3 bases, with 12 bases lying between them. CDR1 MNHNS and CDR2 SASEGT come from the germline V gene. CDR3 protein: CASIGEIDTEAFF. CDR3 DNA: TGTGCCAGCATTGGAGAGATTGACACTGAAGCTTTCTTT.

Many counts were recorded for this clonotype. V gene TRBV7-9 combines with J gene TRBJ2-6; TRBD1 agrees at 9 bases. Germline V gives CDR1 SEHNR, CDR2 FQNEAQ (reference sequence). The CDR3 consists of 17 residues. The V gene end was trimmed by 5 bases and the J gene end by 2 bases; junction bases not matched to a gene: 7. CDR3 nucleotide sequence: TGTGCCAGCAGCCGTCCCGGGACAGGGCCTGGGGCCAACGTCCTGACTTTC. Its translation is CASSRPGTGPGANVLTF.

This chain uses TRBV20-1 with TRBJ1-3; 11 nucleotides line up with TRBD1. The CDR3 has 14 residues. Germline loops: CDR1 DFQATT, CDR2 SNEGSKA (reference sequence). Unmatched junction bases numbered 5, after V lost 6 bases and J lost 4 bases. The CDR3: CSAGQGVPGNTIYF. The DNA for the CDR3 is TGCAGTGCGGGACAGGGGGTGCCGGGAAACACCATATATTTT.

This clonotype was seen at least ten times. J is TRBJ1-3 and V is TRBV6-1; D remains ambiguous. Germline lookup yields CDR1 MNHNS and CDR2 SASEGT. Trimming removed 8 bases from V and 1 base from J, with 9 bases in between. The CDR3 has 13 residues. CDR3 sequence: CASEEGSGNTIYF. The CDR3 DNA follows: TGTGCCAGCGAGGAGGGTTCTGGAAACACCATATATTTT.

The chain links TRBV28 to TRBJ2-3, with no clear D. V lost 4 bases to trimming and J lost 4 bases, with 6 bases between them. In germline, CDR1 is MDHEN, CDR2 SYDVKM. CDR3 length equals 12 residues. This CDR3 is CASSSRPDTQYF. The CDR3 DNA reads as TGTGCCAGCAGTTCCCGGCCAGATACGCAGTATTTT.

J is TRBJ2-5 and V is TRBV5-1, with 7 nucleotides matching TRBD1. The junction had 4 bases not matched to a gene; V was cut back by 0 bases and J by 2 bases. Germline V lookup: CDR1 SGHRS, CDR2 YFSETQ. The CDR3 totals 15 residues. The chain's CDR3 is CASSLAGQRQETQYF. CDR3 DNA: TGCGCCAGCAGCTTGGCGGGACAGAGACAAGAGACCCAGTACTTC.

This clonotype was seen only a few times. The rearrangement links TRBV19 to TRBJ2-7; D perhaps matches TRBD1 (5 bases). V lost 6 bases and J lost 3, with 18 bases in between. This CDR3 spans 15 amino acids. Germline loops: CDR1 LNHDA, CDR2 SQIVND (reference sequence). CDR3 residues: CASSTGRTVSYEQYF. The CDR3 region has the DNA TGTGCCAGTAGCACAGGACGGACCGTAAGCTACGAGCAGTACTTC.

V is TRBV5-6 and J is TRBJ2-6; a weak D match, TRBD2 (6 bases). The CDR3 spans 19 residues. The V end was cut by 1 base, the J end by 2 bases, with 19 bases between. The germline V gene encodes CDR1 SGHDT and CDR2 YYEEEE. The CDR3 loop reads CASSLRAAGSKPGANVLTF. For the CDR3, the DNA is TGTGCCAGCAGCTTGAGGGCGGCCGGGAGTAAACCTGGGGCCAACGTCCTGACTTTC.

This clonotype was seen only a few times. The chain recombines TRBV12-3 or TRBV12-4 with TRBJ1-2; D is ambiguous. Trimming removed 2 bases at V and 10 bases at J, with 14 bases between. The CDR3 totals 13 residues. The CDR3 DNA is TGTGCCAGCAGTTTACAGGCCCTCGGTAACTACACCTTC. This translates into CASSLQALGNYTF.

This clonotype turned up a few times. The chain links TRBV19 to TRBJ1-5; D remains unclear. This CDR3 contains 15 residues. V shed 5 bases and J shed 0 bases, with 11 bases lying between them. CDR1 is LNHDA and CDR2 is SQIVND in the germline V gene (reference sequence). This chain's CDR3 is CASSWAGDSNQPQHF. CDR3 sequence (DNA): TGTGCCAGTAGTTGGGCCGGAGATAGCAATCAGCCCCAGCATTTT. The full variable domain, completed using reference TRBV19 and TRBJ1-5, is DGGITQSPKYLFRKEGQNVTLSCEQNLNHDAMYWYRQDPGQGLRLIYYSQIVNDFQKGDIAEGYSVSREKKESFPLTVTSAQKNPTAFYLCASSWAGDSNQPQHFGDGTRLSIL.

This clonotype was recorded a few times. The rearrangement uses TRBV4-2 and TRBJ2-3; 11 bases are shared with TRBD2. Germline loops: CDR1 LGHNA, CDR2 YNFKEQ. With 4 bases clipped from V and 1 base from J, the junction kept 4 bases outside the gene matches. The CDR3 covers 16 residues. The CDR3 loop reads CASSRIAGGGTDTQYF. Here the CDR3 DNA reads TGTGCCAGCAGCCGAATAGCGGGGGGGGGCACAGATACGCAGTATTTT.

In this sample, this clonotype turned up a few times. The genes are TRBV19 and TRBJ2-1; D may be TRBD1 (6 bases). The germline V gene encodes CDR1 LNHDA and CDR2 SQIVND (reference sequence). Trimming removed 6 bases from V and 3 bases from J, with 12 bases in between. The CDR3 is made up of 14 amino acids. The CDR3 coding sequence is TGTGCCAGTAGAAACCGGGACAACTACAATGAGCAGTTCTTC. This encodes CASRNRDNYNEQFF.

The rearrangement joins TRBV25-1 to TRBJ2-7; 10 nucleotides line up with TRBD2. The CDR3 spans 12 residues. V gave up 4 bases and J gave up 9 bases; unmatched junction bases: 3. The germline V gene encodes CDR1 MGHDK and CDR2 SYGVNS. CDR3 loop: CASSASGGAQYF. Here the CDR3 DNA reads TGTGCCAGCAGTGCTAGCGGGGGTGCGCAGTACTTC.

This clonotype was seen a few times. The chain couples TRBV11-2 to TRBJ2-5, with D possibly being TRBD1 (8 bases). CDR3 length: 16 residues. V was trimmed by 5 bases and J by 5 bases, leaving 21 bases between them. Looked up from germline, CDR1 is SGHAT and CDR2 is FQNNGV. The CDR3 spells CASSLPDRAGEETQYF. The CDR3 DNA reads as TGTGCCAGCAGCCTCCCGGACAGGGCGGGAGAGGAGACCCAGTACTTC.

This clonotype was observed a few times. The rearrangement joins TRBV20-1 to TRBJ2-2; tentative D call: TRBD1 (6 bases). CDR3 length: 14 amino acids. With 1 base removed from V and 3 bases from J, the gap between germline ends came to 9 bases. The germline CDR1 and CDR2 sequences are DFQATT and SNEGSKA (reference sequence). In DNA form, the CDR3 reads TGCAGTGCTAGAGGGGGGCCGGACACCGGGGAGCTGTTTTTT. Translation: CSARGGPDTGELFF.

V is TRBV28 and J is TRBJ2-5; either TRBD1 or TRBD2 may supply D (5 bases each). The germline V gene has CDR1 MDHEN and CDR2 SYDVKM. Trimming removed 3 bases from V and 2 bases from J, with 13 bases in between. There are 15 residues in the CDR3. CDR3 residues: CASSFGATKQETQYF. The CDR3 region has the DNA TGTGCCAGCAGTTTCGGGGCCACCAAACAAGAGACCCAGTACTTC.

V usage is TRBV6-2 or TRBV6-3 and J usage is TRBJ2-3; D perhaps matches TRBD1 (6 bases). Germline values: CDR1 MNHEY, CDR2 SVGEGT. Trimming pared 6 bases from V and 5 bases from J, leaving 15 bases between. CDR3 length equals 14 residues. CDR3: CASRKAGAKDTQYF. CDR3 DNA: TGTGCCAGCAGGAAGGCAGGGGCAAAAGATACGCAGTATTTT.

On this clonotype: The junction departs from the called germline gene at one end, perhaps through a read error. The V gene is TRBV7-6, the J gene TRBJ1-1, with D possibly TRBD1 on 5 matching bases. Germline values: CDR1 SGHVS, CDR2 FNYEAQ. The CDR3 covers 14 residues. CDR3 loop: CASSYTGGTTEAFF. As DNA, the CDR3 is TGTGCTAGCAGCTACACAGGTGGAACCACTGAAGCTTTCTTT.

This clonotype was seen more than once but under ten times. V and J are TRBV12-3 or TRBV12-4 and TRBJ2-1; D is undetermined. V was cut by 8 bases and J by 9 bases, with 14 bases left in between. The CDR3 sequence is 12 residues long. CDR3 in amino acids: CASGVPYIEQFF. CDR3 DNA: TGTGCCAGCGGGGTTCCGTATATTGAGCAGTTCTTC.

The table lists this clonotype with many counts. The V gene is TRBV4-2, the J gene TRBJ1-1; no clear D gene. V lost 0 bases and J lost 5, with 7 bases in between. The CDR3 covers 13 residues. Germline V gene sequence: CDR1 LGHNA, CDR2 YNFKEQ. The CDR3 DNA sequence: TGTGCCAGCAGCCAAGAAAGAGGGACTGAAGCTTTCTTT. Its protein is CASSQERGTEAFF.

The chain carries TRBV7-8 and TRBJ2-7, with 10 bases lining up with TRBD2. With V trimmed by 1 base and J by 9 bases, 9 bases remained unmatched. This CDR3 is built from 15 residues. Germline V gene data show CDR1 as SGHVS and CDR2 as FQNEAQ. The CDR3 sequence: CASSLVAGGSRGQYF. The DNA of the CDR3 is TGTGCCAGCAGCTTAGTAGCGGGGGGTAGCCGGGGGCAGTACTTC. Combining the CDR3 with reference TRBV7-8 and TRBJ2-7 gives the whole variable domain GAGVSQSPRYKVAKRGQDVALRCDPISGHVSLFWYQQALGQGPEFLTYFQNEAQLDKSGLPSDRFFAERPEGSVSTLKIQRTQQEDSAVYLCASSLVAGGSRGQYFGPGTRLTVT.

This clonotype was seen more than once but under ten times. The J gene is TRBJ1-2, the V gene TRBV12-3 or TRBV12-4; possible D gene TRBD1, 6 bases. CDR3 length: 15 residues. Trimming removed 3 bases at V and 4 bases at J, with 15 bases between. In DNA, the CDR3 is TGTGCCAGCAGTTTTTTGCTTACAGGGACCTATGGCTACACCTTC. It is translated as CASSFLLTGTYGYTF.

This clonotype came up many times. The rearrangement links TRBV7-2 to TRBJ2-1; 8 nucleotides match TRBD1. The trim removed 5 bases at V and 5 bases at J, leaving 5 bases unmatched. The CDR3 runs 14 residues. The germline gives CDR1 SGHTA, CDR2 FQGNSA. CDR3 protein: CASSLRTGNNEQFF. CDR3 DNA: TGTGCCAGCAGCCTAAGGACAGGGAACAATGAGCAGTTCTTC.

At least ten counts were recorded for this clonotype. This chain connects TRBV7-2 to TRBJ1-2, with D perhaps matching TRBD1 (5 bases). V gave up 5 bases and J gave up 4 bases, with 8 bases separating them. The germline V gene encodes CDR1 SGHTA and CDR2 FQGNSA. This CDR3 contains 12 residues. CDR3 sequence reads: CASSRGIYGYTF. The CDR3 DNA sequence: TGTGCCAGCAGCCGGGGCATCTATGGCTACACCTTC.